The subject of this entry is one TCR beta chain. The record originates from a study of shared T cell receptors in the human thymus. J gave up 3 bases and V 2 bases, and 2 bases lay outside the gene matches. The CDR3 sequence is 14 residues long. Germline CDR1 MNHNY, CDR2 SVGAGI (reference sequence). Only in-frame clones appear in the TCRdb table, and some are missing; sequencing was by immunoSEQ multiplex PCR. The repertoire holds hundreds of thousands of clones, with more than 70% as singletons. The sample was also reused in another study, on human thymus T cells.

This clonotype was sampled from a boy younger than two with a congenital heart defect. Specimen: thymocytes. V is TRBV6-6 and J is TRBJ2-7; 9 bases agree with TRBD2. The CDR3 region is CASSYISGGYEQYF. CDR3 coding DNA: TGTGCCAGCAGTTACATTAGCGGGGGCTACGAGCAGTACTTC.